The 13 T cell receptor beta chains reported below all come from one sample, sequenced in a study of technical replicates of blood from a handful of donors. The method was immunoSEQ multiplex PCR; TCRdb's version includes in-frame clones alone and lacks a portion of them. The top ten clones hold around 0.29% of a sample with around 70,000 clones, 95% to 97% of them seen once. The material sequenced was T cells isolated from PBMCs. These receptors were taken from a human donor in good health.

CDR3 sequence: CASSLGTGLGTQYF. CDR3 in DNA: TGTGCCAGCAGCCTCGGGACAGGGCTGGGTACGCAGTATTTT. The chain is built from TRBV7-2 and TRBJ2-3, with 9 bases that match TRBD1. The ends lost 5 bases at V and 8 bases at J; junction bases unmatched: 8. This CDR3 is 14 amino acids long. Per germline, CDR1 SGHTA and CDR2 FQGNSA.

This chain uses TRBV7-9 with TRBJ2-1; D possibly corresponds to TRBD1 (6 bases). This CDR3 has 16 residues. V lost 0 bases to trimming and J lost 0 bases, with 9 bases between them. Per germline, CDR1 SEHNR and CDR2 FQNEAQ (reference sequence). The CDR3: CASSLAQGGSYNEQFF. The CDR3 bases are TGTGCCAGCAGCTTAGCGCAAGGGGGCTCCTACAATGAGCAGTTCTTC.

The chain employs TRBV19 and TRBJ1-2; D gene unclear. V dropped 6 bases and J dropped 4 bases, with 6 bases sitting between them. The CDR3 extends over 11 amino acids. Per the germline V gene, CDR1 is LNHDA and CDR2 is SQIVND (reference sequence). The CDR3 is CASRAAYGYTF. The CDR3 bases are TGTGCCAGTAGAGCGGCCTATGGCTACACCTTC.

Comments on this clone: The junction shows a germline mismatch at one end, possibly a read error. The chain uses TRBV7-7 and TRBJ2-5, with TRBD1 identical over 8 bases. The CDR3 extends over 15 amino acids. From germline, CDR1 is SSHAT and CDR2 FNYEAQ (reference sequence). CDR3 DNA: TGTGCTAGCAGGGGGCGACTTTCATTCGAAGAGACCCAGTACTTC. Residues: CASRGRLSFEETQYF.

In DNA form, the CDR3 reads TGTGCCAGCAGCTTTGGGTCGGGACAGGGGAGCAATCAGCCCCAGCATTTT. Its protein product is CASSFGSGQGSNQPQHF. The rearrangement uses TRBV5-4 and TRBJ1-5; 10 positions match TRBD1. Trimming removed 2 bases from V and 1 base from J; junction bases left unmatched: 6. CDR1 is SGHNT and CDR2 is YYREEE in the germline V gene (reference sequence). The CDR3 sequence is 17 residues long.

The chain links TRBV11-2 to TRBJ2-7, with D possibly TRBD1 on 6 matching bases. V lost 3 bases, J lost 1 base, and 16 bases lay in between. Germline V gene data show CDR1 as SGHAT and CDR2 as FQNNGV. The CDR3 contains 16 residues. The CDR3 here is CASSFFPQGSSYEQYF. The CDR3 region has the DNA TGTGCCAGCAGCTTCTTCCCGCAGGGGTCGTCCTACGAGCAGTACTTC.

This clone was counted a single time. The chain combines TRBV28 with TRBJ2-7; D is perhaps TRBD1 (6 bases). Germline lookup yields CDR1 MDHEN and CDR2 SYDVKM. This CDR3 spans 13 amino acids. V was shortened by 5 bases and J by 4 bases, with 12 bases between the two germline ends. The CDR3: CASSGDRFYEQYF. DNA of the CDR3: TGTGCCAGCAGTGGTGACAGGTTTTACGAGCAGTACTTC. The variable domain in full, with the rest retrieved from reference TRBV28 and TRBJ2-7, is DVKVTQSSRYLVKRTGEKVFLECVQDMDHENMFWYRQDPGLGLRLIYFSYDVKMKEKGDIPEGYSVSREKKERFSLILESASTNQTSMYLCASSGDRFYEQYFGPGTRLTVT.

CDR3 nucleotide sequence: TGTGCCAGCAGCCCCGGACAGTCCCCTAGAGACACCATATATTTT. Its protein product is CASSPGQSPRDTIYF. The chain is built from TRBV6-5 and TRBJ1-3, with a tentative D call TRBD1 (6 bases). With 6 bases removed from V and 8 bases from J, the gap between germline ends came to 20 bases. CDR1 and CDR2 (germline): MNHEY, SVGAGI. CDR3 length: 15 residues.

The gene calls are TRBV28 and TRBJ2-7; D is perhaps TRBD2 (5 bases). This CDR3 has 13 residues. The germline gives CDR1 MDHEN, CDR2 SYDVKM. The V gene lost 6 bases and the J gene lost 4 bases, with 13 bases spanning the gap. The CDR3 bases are TGTGCCAGCAGCCTAGCACCGAGTTACGAGCAGTACTTC. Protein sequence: CASSLAPSYEQYF.

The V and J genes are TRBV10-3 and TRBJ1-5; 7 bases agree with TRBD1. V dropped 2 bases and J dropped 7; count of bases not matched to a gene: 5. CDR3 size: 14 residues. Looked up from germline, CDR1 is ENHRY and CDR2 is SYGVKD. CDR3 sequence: CAISEVEGAQPQHF. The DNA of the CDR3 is TGTGCCATCAGTGAGGTTGAGGGGGCCCAGCCCCAGCATTTT.

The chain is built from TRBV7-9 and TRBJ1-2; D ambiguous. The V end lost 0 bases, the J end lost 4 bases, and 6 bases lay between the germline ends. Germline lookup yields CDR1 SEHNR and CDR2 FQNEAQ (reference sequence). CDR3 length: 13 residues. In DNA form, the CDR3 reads TGTGCCAGCAGCTTAGCCCCGTTCTATGGCTACACCTTC. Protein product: CASSLAPFYGYTF.

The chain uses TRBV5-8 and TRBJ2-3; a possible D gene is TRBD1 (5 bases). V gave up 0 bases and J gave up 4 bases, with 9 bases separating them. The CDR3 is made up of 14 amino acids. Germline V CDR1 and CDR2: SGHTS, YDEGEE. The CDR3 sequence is CASSLGRVSDTQYF. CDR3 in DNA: TGTGCCAGCAGCTTGGGCAGGGTTTCAGATACGCAGTATTTT.

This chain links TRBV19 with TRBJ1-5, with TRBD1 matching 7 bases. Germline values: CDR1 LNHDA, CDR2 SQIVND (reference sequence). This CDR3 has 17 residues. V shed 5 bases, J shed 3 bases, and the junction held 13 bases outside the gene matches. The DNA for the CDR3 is TGTGCCAGTAGTGTTCACCCGGTAACAGGGGTCAATCAGCCCCAGCATTTT. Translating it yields CASSVHPVTGVNQPQHF.